This entry concerns a single TCR beta chain. The authors ran a second PCR of 7 to 11 cycles using a sample-barcoded 5' primer and a J-beta primer mix. TCRdb ran MiXCR on the 5' RACE reads and lists one entry per CDR3 protein. Of around 1,100,000 distinct CDR3 sequences listed, 30% to 40% are singletons. This record belongs to a study of blood T cells in healthy people across ages. V dropped 6 bases and J dropped 0 bases, with 14 bases sitting between them. Germline loops: CDR1 SGHDN, CDR2 FVKESK. The CDR3 runs 16 residues. Sequenced: blood. The V and J genes are TRBV14 and TRBJ2-2; D ambiguous. This clonotype originated in a man younger than 35 in good health. The CDR3 nucleotides are TGTGCCAGCAGTCATACAGCTTACGCGAACACCGGGGAGCTGTTTTTT. Translating gives CASSHTAYANTGELFF.